This T cell receptor beta chain comes out of a study of Ad26.COV2.S vaccination and SARS-CoV-2 variants (dated by TCRdb to the early 2020s). In terms of the full investigation: Donors in the vaccine arm were drawn from COV1001, a multicentre, randomized, double-blind, placebo-controlled phase I-IIa trial testing Ad26.COV2.S in healthy adults. Dosing of Ad26.COV2.S was intramuscular, at either 5x10^10 or 1x10^11 viral particles, delivered as one shot or as two shots spaced 56 days apart. TCRbeta repertoire sequencing served as the tool for gauging how specific and how broad the SARS-CoV-2-reactive T cell receptors were following Ad26.COV2.S vaccination. A total of 32 samples were included in the TCR-sequenced set, comprising 19 Ad26.COV2.S vaccine recipients, 5 placebo recipients and 8 SARS-CoV-2 convalescent individuals. Trial participants were randomized into five groups of five: low-dose or high-dose Ad26.COV2.S given once or twice, or placebo on both occasions. Investigators did not know the trial group allocation while performing experiments and assessing outcomes. General study outcomes and caveats: Ad26.COV2.S recipients had higher spike-specific TCR breadth than placebo recipients (P = 0.0014). The study was not powered for comparison of responses between vaccine doses or regimens. Non-spike TCR breadth was comparable between vaccine and placebo recipients, consistent with the vaccine containing only spike. It was noted by the authors that total T cell responses may have been underestimated by the TCR breadth and depth analyses. Substantial breadth of spike-specific CD8+ and CD4+ T cell responses was reported after vaccination.

The treatment or condition label of this sample denotes: roughly 19 received Ad26.COV2.S at low or high dose, single or two shots; 5 received placebo; per-sample allocation not given. Repertoires of vaccine and placebo recipients were sequenced from samples collected on day 63 after the first injection. Between 29 July and 7 August 2020, Cohort 1b enrolled 20 to 30 adults aged 18-55 years at one site in Boston, USA. As a vaccine, Ad26.COV2.S was a replication-incompetent adenovirus type 26 vector that expressed a prefusion-stabilized SARS-CoV-2 spike protein derived from the original Wuhan strain. In the germline V gene, CDR1 corresponds to LGHNT and CDR2 to FRNRAP. The CDR3 spans 11 residues, from the cysteine through the phenylalanine. Here the CDR3 DNA is all that survives: 33 bases in frame from base 1. V loses 6 bases, J loses 3 bases, and the germline ends lie 3 bases apart. As to this clone: Its antigen is unknown. One base away there is no much larger clone; base qualities are not given.

TCRbeta CDR3 regions were sequenced with the immunoSEQ Assay. After extraction, genomic DNA underwent amplification by bias-controlled multiplex PCR, followed by high-throughput sequencing. For the original study's pipeline: To quantify the absolute abundance of every unique TCRbeta CDR3 region, sequences were collapsed and filtered. T cell fraction was estimated by normalization of TCRbeta template counts to usable DNA, with usable DNA being measured through amplification of reference genes present in all nucleated cells. Repertoire TCRs were annotated as SARS-CoV-2-specific by exact matching of V gene, CDR3 amino acid sequence and J gene to a known reactive TCR set. MIRA supplied the reference SARS-CoV-2 TCR set, which was filtered for enrichment in COVID-19-positive ImmuneCODE repertoires so that public or cross-reactive TCRs were removed. Using the MIRA antigens, annotated TCRs were further analysed by specific ORF or by position within an ORF. Breadth was defined as the number of annotated unique rearrangements divided by the total number of unique productive rearrangements, and depth was defined as the summed frequency of the annotated unique rearrangements. Two-sided Wilcoxon rank-sum tests were used to compare TCR breadth between groups. TCRdb retrieved this table from immuneACCESS and kept in-frame rearrangements only. Not all clones are present; in checked studies, unresolved V genes account for under half, and no reason is known for the remainder. The DNA gave D and trimming, while V, J and clone size come from that table. Recorded for this sample are 300,000 to 400,000 clones; 88% of them occurred a single time. Around 6.6% of the sample rests with the top ten.

Sequenced here: peripheral blood, sampled in a trial of Ad26.COV2.S vaccine versus placebo. The V and J segments used are TRBV12-5 and TRBJ1-5, with the D gene too uncertain to name. The sequence came from a person aged 18-60 years who received the Ad26.COV2.S COVID-19 vaccine or a placebo. The CDR3 protein: CASGFNQPQHF. The bases read TGTGCTAGTGGCTTCAATCAGCCCCAGCATTTT.